This is a list of T cell receptor beta chains from one sample in a study of beta chain features in type 1 diabetes. Produced via immunoSEQ multiplex PCR; TCRdb's table is partial and in-frame only. This sample carries more than 300,000 clones, around 15% of them seen once, and the ten largest clones take approximately 0.019%. Input material: naive CD4+ T cells from blood. These receptors came from a woman aged 18 to 35 in good health. CDR3s include the opening cysteine and the closing phenylalanine or tryptophan. Each record gives: V gene, clone size, J gene, D gene, CDR3 protein, CDR3 DNA. A D gene is named only where the DNA matches it firmly. Expanded clones get a size class; other rows say once, few or many, or leave the size out.

V: TRBV7-3; size: .; J: TRBJ2-1; D: .; CDR3: CASSSGASGGGYNEQFF; DNA: TGTGCCAGCAGCTCAGGGGCTAGCGGAGGGGGCTACAATGAGCAGTTCTTC
V: TRBV5-1; size: few; J: TRBJ2-5; D: TRBD2; CDR3: CASSGGRSGNPQETQYF; DNA: TGCGCCAGCAGCGGGGGGCGTAGCGGGAATCCACAAGAGACCCAGTACTTC
V: TRBV6-5; size: few; J: TRBJ2-1; D: TRBD2; CDR3: CASRVQAGGGDEQFF; DNA: TGTGCCAGCAGAGTGCAAGCGGGAGGTGGGGATGAGCAGTTCTTC
V: TRBV7-3; size: .; J: TRBJ2-6; D: TRBD1; CDR3: CASSGGISGANVLTF; DNA: TGTGCCAGTTCAGGGGGAATCTCTGGGGCCAACGTCCTGACTTTC
V: TRBV2; size: .; J: TRBJ2-7; D: .; CDR3: CASMRENEQYF; DNA: TGTGCCAGCATGAGGGAGAACGAGCAGTACTTC
V: TRBV4-3; size: .; J: TRBJ1-1; D: .; CDR3: CASSQEAGSTEAFF; DNA: TGCGCCAGCAGCCAAGAGGCTGGGAGCACTGAAGCTTTCTTT
V: TRBV29-1; size: few; J: TRBJ2-1; D: TRBD1; CDR3: CSVGKDRVYNEQFF; DNA: TGCAGCGTTGGGAAGGACAGGGTTTACAATGAGCAGTTCTTC
V: TRBV15; size: few; J: TRBJ2-7; D: TRBD2; CDR3: CATSRDLTSGTNEQYF; DNA: TGTGCCACCAGCAGAGATCTAACTAGCGGGACTAACGAGCAGTACTTC
V: TRBV11-2; size: few; J: TRBJ1-4; D: TRBD1; CDR3: CASSPKRDRLYEKLFF; DNA: TGTGCCAGCAGCCCGAAACGGGACAGGTTATATGAAAAACTGTTTTTT
V: TRBV5-6; size: .; J: TRBJ1-2; D: .; CDR3: CASSLVVVQYGYTF; DNA: TGTGCCAGCAGCCTAGTCGTAGTCCAATATGGCTACACCTTC
V: TRBV7-9; size: .; J: TRBJ1-1; D: .; CDR3: CASSLTYLNTEAFF; DNA: TGTGCCAGCAGCTTAACCTACCTGAACACTGAAGCTTTCTTT
V: TRBV29-1; size: .; J: TRBJ2-1; D: TRBD2; CDR3: CSVVGTSGYNEQFF; DNA: TGCAGCGTTGTGGGGACTAGCGGCTACAATGAGCAGTTCTTC
V: TRBV11-2; size: few; J: TRBJ2-5; D: .; CDR3: CASSLGWAGETQYF; DNA: TGTGCCAGCAGCTTAGGGTGGGCGGGGGAGACCCAGTACTTC
V: TRBV7-9; size: .; J: TRBJ1-1; D: .; CDR3: CASSLVGQIHTEAFF; DNA: TGTGCCAGCAGCTTAGTTGGCCAAATCCACACTGAAGCTTTCTTT
V: TRBV29-1; size: few; J: TRBJ2-3; D: .; CDR3: CSASGQYSTDTQYF; DNA: TGCAGCGCGTCCGGACAGTACTCCACAGATACGCAGTATTTT
V: TRBV29-1; size: few; J: TRBJ2-3; D: .; CDR3: CSVQPVAASTDTQYF; DNA: TGCAGCGTCCAACCCGTAGCGGCTAGCACAGATACGCAGTATTTT
V: TRBV7-3; size: .; J: TRBJ2-5; D: TRBD1; CDR3: CASSQQGAKETQYF; DNA: TGTGCCAGCAGTCAACAGGGGGCGAAGGAGACCCAGTACTTC
V: TRBV27; size: .; J: TRBJ2-7; D: TRBD2; CDR3: CASGRGLAGGYEQYF; DNA: TGTGCCAGCGGTAGAGGACTAGCGGGAGGCTACGAGCAGTACTTC
V: TRBV18; size: few; J: TRBJ2-7; D: TRBD1; CDR3: CASSLGTGANEQYF; DNA: TGTGCCAGCTCACTTGGGACAGGGGCCAACGAGCAGTACTTC
V: TRBV15; size: .; J: TRBJ1-1; D: TRBD1; CDR3: CATRGDRGTTEAFF; DNA: TGTGCCACCAGAGGGGACAGGGGTACGACTGAAGCTTTCTTT
V: TRBV30; size: few; J: TRBJ1-4; D: .; CDR3: CAWRATGLGEKLFF; DNA: TGTGCCTGGAGGGCGACAGGATTAGGTGAAAAACTGTTTTTT
V: TRBV14; size: few; J: TRBJ2-1; D: .; CDR3: CASSQDFRYNEQFF; DNA: TGTGCCAGCAGCCAAGATTTCCGCTACAATGAGCAGTTCTTC
V: TRBV27; size: few; J: TRBJ2-2; D: TRBD2; CDR3: CASSASGSKVGELFF; DNA: TGTGCCAGCAGTGCTAGCGGGAGTAAGGTCGGGGAGCTGTTTTTT
V: TRBV10-3; size: few; J: TRBJ2-4; D: TRBD1; CDR3: CAISLRDREEDIQYF; DNA: TGTGCCATCAGCCTCCGGGACAGGGAGGAAGACATTCAGTACTTC
V: TRBV29-1; size: few; J: TRBJ1-1; D: .; CDR3: CSAQSGFTEAFF; DNA: TGCAGCGCCCAATCAGGGTTCACTGAAGCTTTCTTT
V: TRBV7-6; size: .; J: TRBJ2-3; D: .; CDR3: CASSRGGYGGTDTQYF; DNA: TGTGCCAGCTCCCGAGGCGGGTACGGTGGCACAGATACGCAGTATTTT
V: TRBV11-2; size: few; J: TRBJ2-3; D: TRBD2; CDR3: CASSPGLAGGDTQYF; DNA: TGTGCCAGCAGCCCGGGACTAGCGGGAGGGGATACGCAGTATTTT
V: TRBV2; size: .; J: TRBJ1-2; D: .; CDR3: CASSAEVGYGYTF; DNA: TGTGCCAGCAGTGCGGAGGTTGGCTATGGCTACACCTTC
V: TRBV28; size: few; J: TRBJ2-1; D: .; CDR3: CASSLRNEQFF; DNA: TGTGCCAGCAGTTTACGGAATGAGCAGTTCTTC
V: TRBV29-1; size: .; J: TRBJ2-1; D: .; CDR3: CSGGPDIPYNEQFF; DNA: TGCAGCGGAGGCCCGGACATTCCCTACAATGAGCAGTTCTTC
V: TRBV28; size: .; J: TRBJ2-7; D: TRBD2; CDR3: CASSPPGLAVSSYEQYF; DNA: TGTGCCAGCAGCCCTCCGGGACTAGCGGTTAGCTCCTACGAGCAGTACTTC
V: TRBV4-2; size: .; J: TRBJ2-7; D: .; CDR3: CASSQDTGFREQYF; DNA: TGTGCCAGCAGCCAAGATACAGGGTTCCGCGAGCAGTACTTC
V: TRBV4-2; size: few; J: TRBJ1-2; D: .; CDR3: CASSLLGVGSGYTF; DNA: TGTGCCAGCAGCCTCCTGGGGGTCGGGAGTGGCTACACCTTC
V: TRBV11-1; size: once; J: TRBJ2-2; D: .; CDR3: CASSPSKTANTGELFF; DNA: TGTGCCAGCAGCCCGAGTAAGACAGCGAACACCGGGGAGCTGTTTTTT
V: TRBV28; size: few; J: TRBJ2-1; D: .; CDR3: CASSPLLGGKDEQFF; DNA: TGTGCCAGCAGTCCCCTCCTGGGGGGAAAGGATGAGCAGTTCTTC
V: TRBV28; size: .; J: TRBJ1-5; D: TRBD1; CDR3: CASSLFGTAYIRPQHF; DNA: TGTGCCAGCAGTTTATTCGGGACAGCATACATCAGGCCCCAGCATTTT
V: TRBV7-8; size: .; J: TRBJ1-2; D: TRBD1; CDR3: CASSYNRGTHGYTF; DNA: TGTGCCAGCAGTTACAACAGGGGGACCCATGGCTACACCTTC
V: TRBV4-2; size: .; J: TRBJ1-1; D: .; CDR3: CASSQESQVTEAFF; DNA: TGTGCCAGCAGCCAAGAAAGTCAGGTAACTGAAGCTTTCTTT
V: TRBV30; size: .; J: TRBJ2-1; D: TRBD2; CDR3: CALTPGRVHNEQFF; DNA: TGTGCCTTAACTCCTGGGAGGGTCCACAATGAGCAGTTCTTC
V: TRBV9; size: few; J: TRBJ2-7; D: TRBD1; CDR3: CASSPRDSSYEQYF; DNA: TGTGCCAGCAGCCCCCGGGACAGCTCCTACGAGCAGTACTTC
V: TRBV5-4; size: .; J: TRBJ2-4; D: .; CDR3: CASSLDLPTRAKNIQYF; DNA: TGTGCCAGCAGCTTAGACCTTCCCACTAGAGCCAAAAACATTCAGTACTTC
V: TRBV29-1; size: .; J: TRBJ1-2; D: TRBD1; CDR3: CSVEGEQGSPNYGYTF; DNA: TGCAGCGTTGAAGGAGAACAGGGGAGTCCTAACTATGGCTACACCTTC
V: TRBV5-6; size: few; J: TRBJ1-1; D: .; CDR3: CASSFFQTLNTEAFF; DNA: TGTGCCAGCAGCTTCTTCCAAACTTTGAACACTGAAGCTTTCTTT
V: TRBV27; size: few; J: TRBJ2-7; D: TRBD1; CDR3: CASSFPGQGLYEQYF; DNA: TGTGCCAGCAGTTTCCCGGGACAGGGACTCTACGAGCAGTACTTC
V: TRBV19; size: .; J: TRBJ1-3; D: .; CDR3: CASSEDGGNTIYF; DNA: TGTGCCAGTTCGGAGGACGGTGGAAACACCATATATTTT
V: TRBV9; size: few; J: TRBJ1-1; D: TRBD1; CDR3: CASSPTSGTGNTEAFF; DNA: TGTGCCAGCAGCCCGACTTCCGGGACAGGGAACACTGAAGCTTTCTTT
V: TRBV27; size: few; J: TRBJ1-1; D: TRBD1; CDR3: CASSQTGTGTEAFF; DNA: TGTGCCAGCAGCCAGACAGGGACAGGGACTGAAGCTTTCTTT
V: TRBV18; size: .; J: TRBJ2-2; D: .; CDR3: CASSPPGLQNTGELFF; DNA: TGTGCCAGCTCACCCCCGGGACTCCAGAACACCGGGGAGCTGTTTTTT
V: TRBV28; size: .; J: TRBJ2-7; D: TRBD1; CDR3: CASSGPRGQSYEQYF; DNA: TGTGCCAGCAGTGGACCCAGGGGGCAGTCCTACGAGCAGTACTTC
V: TRBV7-2; size: few; J: TRBJ2-4; D: TRBD2; CDR3: CASSGTSGSSKNIQYF; DNA: TGTGCCAGCAGCGGTACTAGCGGGAGTAGCAAAAACATTCAGTACTTC
V: TRBV5-4; size: .; J: TRBJ2-4; D: TRBD2; CDR3: CASSRAGGNIQYF; DNA: TGTGCCAGCAGCCGAGCGGGGGGGAACATTCAGTACTTC
V: TRBV15; size: .; J: TRBJ1-3; D: .; CDR3: CATSRDEQATIYF; DNA: TGTGCCACCAGCAGAGATGAGCAGGCCACCATATATTTT
V: TRBV7-6; size: .; J: TRBJ2-1; D: .; CDR3: CASSSPDGGAYNEQFF; DNA: TGTGCCAGCAGTTCTCCGGACGGGGGTGCCTACAATGAGCAGTTCTTC
V: TRBV6-1; size: .; J: TRBJ2-5; D: .; CDR3: CASSPGVRETQYF; DNA: TGTGCCAGCAGTCCAGGGGTTCGGGAGACCCAGTACTTC
V: TRBV18; size: .; J: TRBJ1-2; D: TRBD1; CDR3: CASSPRQGSAPLPNYGYTF; DNA: TGTGCCAGCTCACCCCGACAGGGGTCGGCCCCACTTCCAAACTATGGCTACACCTTC
V: TRBV19; size: .; J: TRBJ2-7; D: .; CDR3: CASSGLRGEQYF; DNA: TGTGCCAGTAGTGGCCTCAGGGGCGAGCAGTACTTC
V: TRBV5-1; size: few; J: TRBJ2-1; D: .; CDR3: CASSPVSGEQFF; DNA: TGCGCCAGCAGCCCGGTTAGCGGAGAGCAGTTCTTC